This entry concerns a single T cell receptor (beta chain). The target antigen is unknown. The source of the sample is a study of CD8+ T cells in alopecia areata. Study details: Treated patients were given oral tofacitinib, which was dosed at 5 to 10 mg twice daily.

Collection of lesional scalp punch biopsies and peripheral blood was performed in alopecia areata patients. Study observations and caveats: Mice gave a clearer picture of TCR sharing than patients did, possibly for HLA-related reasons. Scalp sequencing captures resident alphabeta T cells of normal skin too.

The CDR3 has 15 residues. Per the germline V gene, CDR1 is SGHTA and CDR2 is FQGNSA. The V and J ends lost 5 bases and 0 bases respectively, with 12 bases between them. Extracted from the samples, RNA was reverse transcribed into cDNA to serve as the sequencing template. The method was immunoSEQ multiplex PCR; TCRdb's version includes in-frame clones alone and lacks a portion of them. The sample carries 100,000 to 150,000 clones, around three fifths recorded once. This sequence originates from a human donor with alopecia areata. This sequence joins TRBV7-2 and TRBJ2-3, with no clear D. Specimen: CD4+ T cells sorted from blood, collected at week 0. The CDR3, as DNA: TGTGCCAGCAGCCATAGCCCCGGGAGCACAGATACGCAGTATTTT. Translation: CASSHSPGSTDTQYF.